The clone carrying this T cell receptor (beta chain) was seen at least ten times. As for time point: patch test 1, 2 weeks after DPC sensitization. Specified treatment: therapeutic diphenylcyclopropenone sensitization with weekly scalp DPC. The data derive from a study of human T cells and chemical hapten exposure. As the library was built, unique molecular identifiers were attached to individual cDNA molecules. One entry per CDR3 protein, called by TCRdb with MiXCR from the RACE reads. The table shows approximately 400,000 distinct CDR3 sequences, with about 4.4% occurring only once. The sample consisted of whole blood, taken in connection with sensitization to the hapten diphenylcyclopropenone (DPC). This receptor was identified in a woman aged 45 to 65 with alopecia areata. Some clones in this sample may be carry-over from other donors' samples.

The DNA of the CDR3 is TGCAGCGGAGAGACAGGGGTAGAGACCCAGTACTTC. It yields the protein CSGETGVETQYF. This chain joins TRBV29-1 and TRBJ2-5; 8 bases are a match to TRBD1. V lost 7 bases and J lost 4; bases outside the gene matches: 5. Per the germline V gene, CDR1 is SQVTM and CDR2 is ANQGSEA. This CDR3 spans 12 amino acids.